These T cell receptor beta chains were read from a single sample in a study of T cell clonotyping in hematopoietic cell transplantation. Some clones are missing from TCRdb's copy, which holds only in-frame ones; the method was immunoSEQ multiplex PCR. This sample has some 13,000 clones, with around four fifths found just once. The specimen was peripheral blood mononuclear cells, collected before stem cell transplant. The receptors stem from a man between 60 and 75 years old with acute myeloid leukemia. Some clones in this sample may be carry-over from other donors' samples. Both conserved end residues are part of each CDR3. The D gene is left open where the match is weak. Clone size, where shown, is once, few, many, or a class for clones that have expanded.

>.|TRBV6-5|TRBJ1-5|.
CASSPTDNQPQHF
TGTGCCAGCAGTCCGACAGATAATCAGCCCCAGCATTTT
>.|TRBV4-2|TRBJ2-7|TRBD2
CASSQVGTSLHEQYF
TGTGCCAGCAGCCAAGTGGGGACTAGCCTCCACGAGCAGTACTTC
>.|TRBV6-4|TRBJ1-4|.
CASRPTYSPNEKLFF
TGTGCCAGCAGACCTACTTACAGCCCTAATGAAAAACTGTTTTTT
>.|TRBV11-2|TRBJ2-7|.
CASSLAEESYEQYF
TGTGCCAGCAGCTTAGCTGAGGAGTCCTACGAGCAGTACTTC
>few|TRBV30|TRBJ1-3|.
CAWSVQQGSSGNTIYF
TGTGCCTGGAGTGTCCAGCAGGGTAGCTCTGGAAACACCATATATTTT
>.|TRBV4-3|TRBJ1-1|.
CASSQAQGREAFF
TGCGCCAGCAGCCAAGCCCAGGGAAGAGAAGCTTTCTTT
>.|TRBV4-1|TRBJ1-6|.
CASSQGGAGGLNSPLHF
TGCGCCAGCAGCCAAGGTGGGGCCGGGGGGCTCAATTCACCCCTCCACTTT
>.|TRBV19|TRBJ1-5|TRBD1
CASSILGTGNNQPQHF
TGTGCCAGTAGTATTCTCGGGACAGGGAACAATCAGCCCCAGCATTTT
>few|TRBV5-1|TRBJ1-5|.
CASSLGTPNQPQHF
TGCGCCAGCAGCTTAGGGACACCTAATCAGCCCCAGCATTTT
>.|TRBV7-9|TRBJ1-3|.
CASSLSSLGPRGRNTIYF
TGTGCCAGCAGCTTATCCAGTCTGGGTCCAAGGGGAAGAAACACCATATATTTT
>.|TRBV6-5|TRBJ2-7|.
CASSYHARGRFEQYF
TGTGCCAGCAGTTACCATGCGCGGGGGCGCTTCGAGCAGTACTTC
>.|TRBV30|TRBJ1-2|.
CAWSPRGVNYGYTF
TGTGCCTGGAGTCCCCGTGGGGTAAACTATGGCTACACCTTC
>.|TRBV11-1|TRBJ1-2|.
CASSWDTDGYTF
TGTGCCAGCAGCTGGGACACAGATGGCTACACCTTC
>.|TRBV6-1|TRBJ1-5|.
CASSDSNQPQHF
TGTGCCAGCAGTGATAGCAATCAGCCCCAGCATTTT